The 18 T cell receptor beta chains presented below share a single source sample, sequenced in a study of blood T cell repertoires in COVID-19. Assay: immunoSEQ multiplex PCR; the TCRdb copy retains only in-frame clones and omits some. The table lists some 93,000 clones, roughly 86% of them singletons, with 10% in the top ten. The sample was peripheral blood. These receptor sequences come from a man aged 50 to 60 with acute or convalescent COVID-19.

The rearrangement links TRBV6-1 to TRBJ2-3; a weak D match, TRBD2 (5 bases). This CDR3 contains 16 residues. Between the trimmed V and J ends, which lost 2 bases and 4 bases, there was a span of 16 bases. CDR1 is MNHNS and CDR2 is SASEGT in the germline V gene. The CDR3 loop reads CASSEPPLAPPDTQYF. The CDR3 DNA follows: TGTGCCAGCAGTGAACCCCCGCTAGCTCCCCCAGATACGCAGTATTTT.

The chain is built from TRBV5-1 and TRBJ2-7; 11 nucleotides agree with TRBD2. This CDR3 has 15 amino acids. The V segment lost 0 bases and the J segment 3 bases; nucleotides outside the gene matches: 2. Germline V gives CDR1 SGHRS, CDR2 YFSETQ. The CDR3 spells CASSLGLAGNYEQYF. The CDR3 nucleotides are TGCGCCAGCAGCTTGGGACTAGCGGGGAACTACGAGCAGTACTTC.

J is TRBJ2-1 and V is TRBV11-3; D is perhaps TRBD2 (6 bases). Deletions cut 3 bases from V and 5 bases from J, with 23 bases between. CDR1 and CDR2 from the germline V gene are SGHNT and YENEEA. The CDR3 consists of 18 residues. The CDR3 region is CASSLGRGGFFTDNEQFF. The DNA for the CDR3 is TGTGCCAGCAGCTTGGGGCGGGGCGGGTTTTTTACTGACAATGAGCAGTTCTTC.

V and J are TRBV6-4 and TRBJ2-1; 11 positions agree with TRBD2. This CDR3 contains 15 residues. V lost 0 bases, J lost 6 bases, and 1 base stayed unmatched. CDR1 MRHNA and CDR2 SNTAGT come from the germline V gene. The CDR3 is CASSDSGLAGNEQFF. CDR3 sequence (DNA): TGTGCCAGCAGTGACTCAGGACTAGCGGGCAATGAGCAGTTCTTC.

This chain connects TRBV2 to TRBJ1-4; 7 positions match TRBD1. The CDR3 sequence is 14 residues long. Germline CDR1 SNHLY, CDR2 FYNNEI. The V and J ends lost 7 bases and 8 bases, in that order; junction bases with no gene match: 10. This CDR3 reads CASNNRGQLEKLFF. The DNA of the CDR3 is TGTGCCAGCAACAACCGGGGACAGCTGGAAAAACTGTTTTTT.

This clone occurred a few times. At one end the junction does not follow the germline gene, possibly because of a read error. This chain uses TRBV7-7 with TRBJ1-1; maybe TRBD1 (6 bases). The CDR3 spans 14 residues. In germline, CDR1 is SSHAT, CDR2 FNYEAQ (reference sequence). CDR3 in amino acids: CASSLDRRGTEAFF. CDR3 bases: TGTGCTAGCAGCTTAGATCGCAGGGGCACTGAAGCTTTCTTT.

V usage is TRBV5-8 and J usage is TRBJ2-7; weak D call: TRBD1 (7 bases). CDR3 length equals 16 residues. V was trimmed by 2 bases and J by 0 bases, leaving 15 bases between them. CDR1 and CDR2 (germline): SGHTS, YDEGEE. The DNA for the CDR3 is TGTGCCAGCAGCTTACCAGGGGGGTGGAGCTCCTACGAGCAGTACTTC. The encoded protein is CASSLPGGWSSYEQYF.

This clone was observed a handful of times. The rearrangement links TRBV4-1 to TRBJ2-7, with 7 bases aligning to TRBD1. The CDR3 is 15 amino acids. Germline CDR1 reads MGHRA; CDR2 reads YSYEKL. V shed 0 bases, J shed 1 base, and the junction held 3 bases outside the gene matches. The CDR3 region has the DNA TGCGCCAGCAGCCAAGAGGACAGGCAATCCTACGAGCAGTACTTC. Amino acids: CASSQEDRQSYEQYF.

This clone has a single count. The chain links TRBV18 to TRBJ1-1, with D tentatively TRBD1 (5 bases). The CDR3 covers 12 residues. Germline V CDR1 and CDR2: KGHSH, LQKENI. V was shortened by 5 bases and J by 9 bases, with 13 bases between the two germline ends. CDR3 region: CASSTTDRQAFF. CDR3 coding DNA: TGTGCCAGCTCAACGACAGATCGCCAAGCTTTCTTT. The full variable domain, completed using reference TRBV18 and TRBJ1-1, is NAGVMQNPRHLVRRRGQEARLRCSPMKGHSHVYWYRQLPEEGLKFMVYLQKENIIDESGMPKERFSAEFPKEGPSILRIQQVVRGDSAAYFCASSTTDRQAFFGQGTRLTVV.

The chain is built from TRBV2 and TRBJ2-3; TRBD2 agrees at 8 bases. Germline V gene lookup returns CDR1 SNHLY and CDR2 FYNNEI. V lost 7 bases and J lost 4; bases outside the gene matches: 10. CDR3 length equals 15 residues. CDR3 coding DNA: TGTGCCAGCATTCTTGGCGGGAGGTACCCAGATACGCAGTATTTT. This gives the protein CASILGGRYPDTQYF.

V and J are TRBV27 and TRBJ1-1, with 10 bases aligning to TRBD1. With 5 bases clipped from V and 6 bases from J, the junction kept 12 bases outside the gene matches. This CDR3 contains 16 residues. Germline V gene lookup returns CDR1 MNHEY and CDR2 SMNVEV (reference sequence). In DNA, the CDR3 is TGTGCCAGCAGTCCGTTGACAGGGGGCGCCGTAGCTGAAGCTTTCTTT. This codes for CASSPLTGGAVAEAFF.

The rearrangement joins TRBV11-3 to TRBJ2-1; 9 bases are a match to TRBD2. This CDR3 has 14 residues. V was clipped by 5 bases and J by 6 bases; unmatched bases: 5. Germline V gives CDR1 SGHNT, CDR2 YENEEA. CDR3 sequence (DNA): TGTGCCAGCAGCCCGATTAGCGGGAGCAATGAGCAGTTCTTC. Protein product: CASSPISGSNEQFF. Full variable domain (outside the CDR3, taken from reference TRBV11-3 and TRBJ2-1): EAGVVQSPRYKIIEKKQPVAFWCNPISGHNTLYWYLQNLGQGPELLIRYENEEAVDDSQLPKDRFSAERLKGVDSTLKIQPAELGDSAVYLCASSPISGSNEQFFGPGTRLTVL.

The chain combines TRBV28 with TRBJ2-5; 8 nucleotides match TRBD1. In germline, CDR1 is MDHEN, CDR2 SYDVKM. The CDR3 totals 15 residues. The junction had 6 bases not matched to a gene; V was cut back by 1 base and J by 5 bases. This CDR3 is CASSLSWTGMETQYF. The CDR3 region has the DNA TGTGCCAGCAGTTTATCCTGGACAGGGATGGAGACCCAGTACTTC.

V is TRBV7-2 and J is TRBJ2-2; 7 bases align to TRBD1. Losses at the gene ends were 2 bases for V and 0 bases for J; bases not matched to a gene: 3. The CDR3 spans 16 residues. CDR1 SGHTA and CDR2 FQGNSA come from the germline V gene. The CDR3 coding sequence is TGTGCCAGCAGCTTAAGTGGGACAGCGAACACCGGGGAGCTGTTTTTT. Its protein product is CASSLSGTANTGELFF.

The chain recombines TRBV2 with TRBJ1-5; TRBD1 agrees at 8 bases. From germline, CDR1 is SNHLY and CDR2 FYNNEI. After removal of 2 bases from V and 5 bases from J, the junction contained 2 bases not matched to a gene. This CDR3 is 14 amino acids long. CDR3 DNA: TGTGCCAGCAGTGAACTGACAGGGGATCAGCCCCAGCATTTT. Translating gives CASSELTGDQPQHF.

The rearrangement links TRBV3-1 (or the pseudogene TRBV3-2) to TRBJ1-6; D not resolved. Germline-derived CDR1 and CDR2 are LGHDT and YNNKEL (reference sequence). This CDR3 has 11 amino acids. The V and J ends lost 6 bases and 7 bases respectively, with 4 bases between them. This chain's CDR3 is CASSSNSPLHF. Here the CDR3 DNA reads TGTGCCAGCAGTTCGAATTCACCCCTCCACTTT.

CDR3 amino acids: CASSQDPVSSYNEQFF. The CDR3 DNA is TGTGCCAGCAGCCAAGATCCAGTAAGCTCCTACAATGAGCAGTTCTTC. V gene TRBV3-1 (or the pseudogene TRBV3-2) combines with J gene TRBJ2-1; D is uncertain. V was pared by 0 bases and J by 0 bases, with 9 bases between. Germline CDR1 LGHDT, CDR2 YNNKEL (reference sequence). CDR3 length equals 16 residues.

The chain is built from TRBV29-1 and TRBJ1-2, with a weak D call TRBD1 (5 bases). CDR3 length equals 12 residues. Trimming removed 7 bases from V and 1 base from J, with 10 bases in between. Germline-derived CDR1 and CDR2 are SQVTM and ANQGSEA. The CDR3 loop is CSDSRVNYGYTF. The DNA for the CDR3 is TGCAGCGACAGCAGGGTTAACTATGGCTACACCTTC.